Included here is one T cell receptor (beta chain) sequence, with context. TCRdb's copy holds only in-frame clones and misses some; the assay was immunoSEQ multiplex PCR. The repertoire holds fewer than 85,000 clones, 85% seen once, with 0.5% to 0.6% in the top ten. This record comes from a study of OX40 agonist ivuxolimab in advanced cancers. The V and J ends lost 11 bases and 9 bases respectively, with 23 bases between them. Germline CDR1 is SGHVS and CDR2 is FNYEAQ. This CDR3 region has 14 residues. The chain links TRBV7-6 to TRBJ1-3; D not resolved. This TCR was recovered from an adult with an advanced solid tumor such as melanoma, head and neck, liver or kidney cancer. The sequences come from CD4+ or CD8+ T cells sorted from blood, collected in a trial of the OX40 agonist ivuxolimab. DNA of the CDR3: TGTGCCTGCGGCCCCAATGCCGCCGGAGGCACCATATATTTT. Translating gives CACGPNAAGGTIYF.